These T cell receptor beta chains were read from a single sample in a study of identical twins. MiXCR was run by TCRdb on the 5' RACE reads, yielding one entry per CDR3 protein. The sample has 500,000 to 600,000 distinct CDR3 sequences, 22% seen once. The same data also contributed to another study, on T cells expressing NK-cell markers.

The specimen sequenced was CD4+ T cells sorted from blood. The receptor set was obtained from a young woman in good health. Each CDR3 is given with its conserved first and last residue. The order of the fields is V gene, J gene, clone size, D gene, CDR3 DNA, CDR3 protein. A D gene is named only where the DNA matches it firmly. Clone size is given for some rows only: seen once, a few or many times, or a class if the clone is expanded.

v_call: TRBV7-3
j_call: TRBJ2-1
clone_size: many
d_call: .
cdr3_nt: TGTGCCAGCACCAGGAGTGGGGGCAATGAGCAGTTCTTC
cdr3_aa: CASTRSGGNEQFF

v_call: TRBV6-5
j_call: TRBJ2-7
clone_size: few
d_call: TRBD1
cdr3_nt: TGTGCCAGCAGTACTAATACAGGGGGCGCGTCTTCCGAGCAGTACTTC
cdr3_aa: CASSTNTGGASSEQYF

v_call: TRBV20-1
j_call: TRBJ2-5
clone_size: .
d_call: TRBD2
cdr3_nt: TGCAGTGCTAGGGGGGGGGAAAAGACCCAGTACTTC
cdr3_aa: CSARGGEKTQYF

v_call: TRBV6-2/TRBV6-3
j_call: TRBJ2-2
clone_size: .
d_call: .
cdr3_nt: TGTGCCAGCAGTTACACGGGGGCTAACACCGGGGAGCTGTTTTTT
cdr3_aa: CASSYTGANTGELFF

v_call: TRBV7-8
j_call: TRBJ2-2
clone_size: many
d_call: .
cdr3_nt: TGTGCCAGCAGCTTAGGGCTTTTCGCGAGCGACACCGGGGAGCTGTTTTTT
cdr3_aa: CASSLGLFASDTGELFF

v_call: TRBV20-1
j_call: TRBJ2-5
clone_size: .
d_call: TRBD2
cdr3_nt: TGCAGTGCTAGTCCCCTACTAGCGGGAGTAGTAGAGACCCAGTACTTC
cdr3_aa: CSASPLLAGVVETQYF

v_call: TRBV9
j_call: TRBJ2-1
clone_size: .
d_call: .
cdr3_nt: TGTGCCAGCAGCGTAGTCCCGGGGGCCGCTAATGAGCAGTTCTTC
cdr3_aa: CASSVVPGAANEQFF

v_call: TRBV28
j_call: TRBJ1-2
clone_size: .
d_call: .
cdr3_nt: TGTGCCAGCAGTTACTATGGCTACACCTTC
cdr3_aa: CASSYYGYTF

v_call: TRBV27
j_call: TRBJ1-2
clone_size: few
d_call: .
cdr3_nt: TGTGCCAGCAGTTTGTCGCAGGCGAACTATGGCTACACCTTC
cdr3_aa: CASSLSQANYGYTF

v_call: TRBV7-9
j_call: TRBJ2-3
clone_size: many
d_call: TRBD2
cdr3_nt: TGTGCCAGCAGCCGGAGCGGACTAGCGGGGAACACAGATACGCAGTATTTT
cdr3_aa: CASSRSGLAGNTDTQYF

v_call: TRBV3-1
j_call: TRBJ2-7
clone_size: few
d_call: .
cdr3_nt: TGTGCCAGCAAGGGAGGAGGGGGTCCCGGCTACGAGCAGTACTTC
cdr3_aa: CASKGGGGPGYEQYF

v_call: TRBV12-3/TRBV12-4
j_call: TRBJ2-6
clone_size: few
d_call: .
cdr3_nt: TGTGCCAGCAGCCCTAGGGGTCCCCTCGCTGGGGCCAACGTCCTGACTTTC
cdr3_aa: CASSPRGPLAGANVLTF

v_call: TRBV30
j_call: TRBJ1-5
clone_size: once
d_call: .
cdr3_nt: TGTGCCTGGAGTGTAGGGGGGCGGCAGCCCCAGCATTTT
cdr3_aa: CAWSVGGRQPQHF

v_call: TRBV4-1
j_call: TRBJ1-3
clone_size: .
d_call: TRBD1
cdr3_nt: TGCGCCAGCAGCCAAGATCTCAGGGGGCTATACACCATATATTTT
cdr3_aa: CASSQDLRGLYTIYF

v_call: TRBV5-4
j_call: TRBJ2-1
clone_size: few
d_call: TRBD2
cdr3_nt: TGTGCCAGCAGCTTGGAAGCTAGCGGGGGGTCCCTCTCCTACAATGAGCAGTTCTTC
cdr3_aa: CASSLEASGGSLSYNEQFF